This T cell receptor beta chain came from a study of control samples from healthy donors and cancer patients. TCRdb's copy holds only in-frame clones and misses some; the assay was immunoSEQ multiplex PCR. The profile shows 75,000 or so clones, about nine tenths of them singletons. The sample taken for sequencing was PBMCs. The TCR sequence derives from a man aged 55 to 70 with colorectal cancer.

The CDR3 nucleotides are TGTGCCAGCAGCTTAACGATAAGGGACGGGCAGTACTTC. Its protein product is CASSLTIRDGQYF. The chain combines TRBV7-3 with TRBJ2-7, with D perhaps given as TRBD1 or TRBD2 (5 bases each). V was pared by 0 bases and J by 9 bases, with 12 bases between. From germline, CDR1 is SGHTA and CDR2 FQGTGA. This CDR3 comprises 13 residues. Together with reference TRBV7-3 and TRBJ2-7, the CDR3 gives the full variable domain: GAGVSQTPSNKVTEKGKYVELRCDPISGHTALYWYRQSLGQGPEFLIYFQGTGAADDSGLPNDRFFAVRPEGSVSTLKIQRTERGDSAVYLCASSLTIRDGQYFGPGTRLTVT.